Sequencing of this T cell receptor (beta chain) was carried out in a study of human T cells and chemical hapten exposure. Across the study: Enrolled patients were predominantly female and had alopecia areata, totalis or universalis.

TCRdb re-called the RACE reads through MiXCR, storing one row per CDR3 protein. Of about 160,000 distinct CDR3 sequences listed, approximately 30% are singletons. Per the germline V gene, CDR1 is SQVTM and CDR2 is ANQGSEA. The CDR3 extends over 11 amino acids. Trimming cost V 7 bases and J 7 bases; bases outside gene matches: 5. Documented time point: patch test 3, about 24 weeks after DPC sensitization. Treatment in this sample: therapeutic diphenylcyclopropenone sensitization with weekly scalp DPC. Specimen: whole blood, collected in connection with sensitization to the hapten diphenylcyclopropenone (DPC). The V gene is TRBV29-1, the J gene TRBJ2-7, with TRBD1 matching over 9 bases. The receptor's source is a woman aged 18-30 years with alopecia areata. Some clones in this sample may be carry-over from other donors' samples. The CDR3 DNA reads TGCAGCGGAAACAGGGGGCAGGAGCAGTACTTC. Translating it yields CSGNRGQEQYF.